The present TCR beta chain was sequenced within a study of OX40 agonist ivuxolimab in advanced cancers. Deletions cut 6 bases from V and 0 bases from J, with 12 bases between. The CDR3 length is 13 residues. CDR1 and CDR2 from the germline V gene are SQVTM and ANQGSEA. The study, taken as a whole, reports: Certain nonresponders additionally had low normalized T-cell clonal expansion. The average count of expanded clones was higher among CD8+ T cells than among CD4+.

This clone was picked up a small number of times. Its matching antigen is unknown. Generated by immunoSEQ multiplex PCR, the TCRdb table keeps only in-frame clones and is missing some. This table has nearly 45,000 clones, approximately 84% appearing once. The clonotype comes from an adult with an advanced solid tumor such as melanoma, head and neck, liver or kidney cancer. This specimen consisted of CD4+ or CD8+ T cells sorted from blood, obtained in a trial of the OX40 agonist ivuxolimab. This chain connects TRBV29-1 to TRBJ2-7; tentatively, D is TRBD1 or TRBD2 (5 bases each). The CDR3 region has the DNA TGCAGCGTCAGCAGGGACGGCTCCTACGAGCAGTACTTC. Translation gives CSVSRDGSYEQYF.